What follows are 2 T cell receptor beta chains derived from one specimen sequenced in a study of graft-versus-host responses after intestinal transplantation. Profiling relied on immunoSEQ multiplex PCR, and the TCRdb table lists in-frame clones only, not all of them. Of around 25,000 clones in the sample, 80% to 90% are singletons; the top ten hold 0.9% to 1%. Sequencing was performed on PBMCs, taken around 440 days after intestinal transplant. These receptors all stem from a human patient who received an intestinal transplant, so some T cells may come from the graft donor.

This chain connects TRBV29-1 to TRBJ2-1; 13 nucleotides align to TRBD2. Trimming took 4 bases from V and 3 from J; bases not matched to a gene: 3. Per the germline V gene, CDR1 is SQVTM and CDR2 is ANQGSEA. The length of the CDR3 is 15 residues. The CDR3 DNA sequence: TGCAGCGTTGGGACTAGCGGGAGATTCTACAATGAGCAGTTCTTC. It yields the protein CSVGTSGRFYNEQFF.

The genes are TRBV28 and TRBJ2-7; 7 bases fit TRBD2. Unmatched junction bases numbered 9, after V lost 7 bases and J lost 0 bases. Germline V lookup: CDR1 MDHEN, CDR2 SYDVKM. The CDR3 loop spans 15 amino acids. In nucleotides, the CDR3 is TGTGCCAGCAATCCAGCGGGGTGGAGCTCCTACGAGCAGTACTTC. As protein: CASNPAGWSSYEQYF.